This TCR beta chain was sequenced during a study of OX40 agonist ivuxolimab in advanced cancers. The CDR3 is 14 amino acids. V shed 3 bases, J shed 5 bases, and the junction held 4 bases outside the gene matches. Germline CDR1 and CDR2: MNHGY and SVAAGI. Measured with immunoSEQ multiplex PCR; TCRdb has only the in-frame clones, and not every one. The data hold 8,500 to 9,500 clones, with 65% to 80% observed a single time. There are a few counts of this clone. This receptor was obtained from an adult with an advanced solid tumor such as melanoma, head and neck, liver or kidney cancer. The source material was CD4+ or CD8+ T cells sorted from blood, sampled in a trial of the OX40 agonist ivuxolimab. The V call is TRBV6-9, the J call TRBJ1-5, with TRBD1 matching 7 bases. The chain's CDR3 is CASSYRDSYQPQHF. Here the CDR3 DNA reads TGTGCCAGCAGTTACCGGGACAGTTATCAGCCCCAGCATTTT.